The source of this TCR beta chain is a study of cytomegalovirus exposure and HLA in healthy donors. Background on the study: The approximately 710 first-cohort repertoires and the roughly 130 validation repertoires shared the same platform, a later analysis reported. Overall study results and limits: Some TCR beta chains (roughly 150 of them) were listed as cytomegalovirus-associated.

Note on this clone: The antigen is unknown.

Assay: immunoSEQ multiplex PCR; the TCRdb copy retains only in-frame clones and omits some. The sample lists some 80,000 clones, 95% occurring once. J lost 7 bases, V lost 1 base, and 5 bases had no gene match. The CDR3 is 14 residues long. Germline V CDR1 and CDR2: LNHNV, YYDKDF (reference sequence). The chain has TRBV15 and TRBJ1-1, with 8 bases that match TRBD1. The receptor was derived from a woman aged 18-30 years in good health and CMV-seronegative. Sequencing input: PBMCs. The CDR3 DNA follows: TGTGCCACCAGCAGAGCATCAGGGGGCCTTGAAGCTTTCTTT. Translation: CATSRASGGLEAFF.